The clone carrying this TCR beta chain has at least ten counts. Its matching antigen is unknown. The CDR3 is 16 amino acids. CDR1 is SQVTM, CDR2 ANQGSEA, per germline. V dropped 4 bases and J dropped 4; count of bases not matched to a gene: 8. These data belong to a study of blood T cells in healthy people across ages. Using a J-beta primer mix together with a sample-barcoded 5' primer, a second PCR was run for roughly 6 to 12 cycles. Each CDR3 protein is one row after TCRdb ran MiXCR on the 5' RACE reads. This table holds hundreds of thousands of distinct CDR3 sequences, about 46% found once. Roughly 9.2 milliliters was the volume of peripheral blood drawn from each donor. Whole-study results and caveats: Both higher diversity and more naive CD4+ cells marked long-lived donors when set against aged donors.

The sequencing input was blood. The gene calls are TRBV29-1 and TRBJ2-7; the match to TRBD2 covers 15 bases. The sequence was obtained from an elderly man in good health. The CDR3 loop is CSVGERGTSGRYEQYF. CDR3 DNA sequence: TGCAGCGTTGGGGAGAGAGGGACTAGCGGGAGGTACGAGCAGTACTTC.